This TCR beta chain stems from a study of metastatic and nonmetastatic thyroid tumors (dated by TCRdb to the early 2020s). For context, the study as a whole: Repertoires from peripheral blood and from tumor or nodule tissue samples of malignant and benign thyroid patients were compared.

Overall study outcomes, separate from this receptor: In both blood and tumor samples, TCR beta diversity was reported to be significantly higher in malignant tumors than in benign nodules.

Libraries were made using PCR. TCRdb shows the sequencer as Illumina HiSeq 4000. High-throughput sequencing was used to profile the TCR beta-chain CDR3 region of each patient. In the paper's pipeline: CDR3 differences across clinicopathological groups were used to build a classifier for discriminating distant-metastatic papillary thyroid cancer patients. The Shannon index was used to measure repertoire diversity, and the Morisita-Horn index was used to measure how similar tumor and blood repertoires were. The raw public data were reprocessed by TCRdb itself: fastp quality trimming at Q25, MiXCR clonotype calling, in-frame beta chains only. TCRdb assigned the V and J calls; the authors' analysis was not used. This sample lists 50,000 to 65,000 clones; roughly 4.1% were detected once. In total, the top ten clones hold approximately 20% of the sample. This clone came up a few times. Its recognized antigen is unknown. This sequence may be a read error, since a much larger clone differs from it by one base.

Its CDR3 holds 15 amino acids, cysteine through phenylalanine. This entry keeps only the CDR3 DNA: 45 bases, framed from base 1. CDR1 and CDR2 (SGHNT, YYREEE) derive from the germline V gene (reference sequence). Germline trimming: 4 bases from V, 10 bases from J; junction bases outside gene matches: 9. Before undergoing thyroid surgery, none of the patients had been given any kind of treatment. Using T-cell receptor beta sequencing, the researchers looked back retrospectively at clinical samples from patients, gathered between about 2011 and 2019. Sequenced input: blood. The chain was built from TRBV5-4 and TRBJ1-6, and TRBD1 aligns with 9 junction nucleotides. The source is a female donor with papillary thyroid cancer or a benign thyroid nodule (not recorded which). Some clones in this sample may be carry-over from other donors' samples. The CDR3 corresponds to CASSQDRGASSPLHF. In nucleotides, the sequence is TGTGCCAGCAGCCAAGACAGGGGGGCTTCGTCACCCCTCCACTTT.